The 16 T cell receptor beta chains reported below all come from one sample, sequenced in a study of siplizumab effects on memory and regulatory T cells. The method was immunoSEQ multiplex PCR; TCRdb's version includes in-frame clones alone and lacks a portion of them. The repertoire consists of approximately 75,000 clones, with roughly 93% occurring once and the leading ten covering 4% to 5.5%. Sequenced sample: CD8+ T cells sorted from blood. Receptor source: a human donor in good health.

The genes are TRBV27 and TRBJ2-5; perhaps TRBD2 as D (6 bases). With the DNA end fitting TRBJ2-7 better, the J assignment may be wrong. In germline, CDR1 is MNHEY, CDR2 SMNVEV (reference sequence). This CDR3 has 13 amino acids. In DNA, the CDR3 is TGTGCCAGTGGGCTAGCGCTAAACTACGAGCAGTACTTC. As protein: CASGLALNYEQYF.

This chain connects TRBV10-2 to TRBJ1-1; no definite D call. V was pared by 8 bases and J by 1 base, with 17 bases between. CDR3 length: 15 residues. The germline V gene has CDR1 WSHSY and CDR2 SAAADI. The CDR3 DNA sequence: TGCGCCAGCCGGGGATGGGAACAATCGAACACTGAAGCTTTCTTT. Its translation is CASRGWEQSNTEAFF.

The CDR3 DNA reads as TGCGCCAGCAGCCAGTTGACTAGCGGGGGGGCCAATGAGCAGTTCTTC. This sequence encodes CASSQLTSGGANEQFF. The gene calls are TRBV4-1 and TRBJ2-1; 14 bases map to TRBD2. The germline gives CDR1 MGHRA, CDR2 YSYEKL. Trimming took 3 bases from V and 6 from J; bases not matched to a gene: 4. The CDR3 is 16 amino acids.

This sequence joins TRBV30 and TRBJ2-2; D is ambiguous. The CDR3 loop spans 12 amino acids. V was trimmed by 0 bases and J by 5 bases, leaving 4 bases between them. Germline V gene lookup returns CDR1 GTSNPN and CDR2 SVGIG (reference sequence). The CDR3 DNA sequence: TGTGCCTGGAGTGTTGAGACCGGGGAGCTGTTTTTT. This encodes CAWSVETGELFF.

CDR3 DNA: TGCAGCGGACACTTAGTAGGCTACAATGAGCAGTTCTTC. This sequence encodes CSGHLVGYNEQFF. This chain links TRBV29-1 with TRBJ2-1, with D unclear. CDR3 length: 13 amino acids. Trimming took off 7 bases at V and 3 bases at J, with 13 bases between the two ends. CDR1 and CDR2 from the germline V gene are SQVTM and ANQGSEA.

The count of this clone is one. V and J are TRBV30 and TRBJ1-2; 10 bases match TRBD1. This CDR3 region has 14 residues. J was trimmed by 6 bases and V by 2 bases; bases with no gene match: 6. CDR1 and CDR2 (germline): GTSNPN, SVGIG (reference sequence). The CDR3 loop is CAWSRTGGGDGYTF. In DNA, the CDR3 is TGTGCCTGGAGTCGGACAGGGGGTGGAGATGGCTACACCTTC.

This clone has only one observation. V and J are TRBV4-3 and TRBJ2-3; 9 nucleotides match TRBD2. The CDR3 consists of 17 residues. Germline V gene sequence: CDR1 LGHNA, CDR2 YSLEER. V dropped 1 base and J dropped 2; count of bases not matched to a gene: 7. The CDR3 region has the DNA TGCGCCAGCAGCCAAGGACTAGCGGAGGAAAACACAGATACGCAGTATTTT. It is translated as CASSQGLAEENTDTQYF.

Points on this clone: Other DNA sequences in the same sample also yield this CDR3. J is TRBJ1-1 and V is TRBV9; D might be TRBD1 (5 bases). The CDR3 loop spans 13 amino acids. Trimming took 0 bases from V and 4 from J, leaving 7 bases between them. Germline V CDR1 and CDR2: SGDLS, YYNGEE. The CDR3 region is CASSVGGATEAFF. The CDR3 DNA follows: TGTGCCAGCAGCGTAGGAGGGGCCACTGAAGCTTTCTTT.

The chain combines TRBV9 with TRBJ2-5; D is possibly TRBD2 (6 bases). The V end lost 2 bases, the J end lost 2 bases, and 19 bases lay between the germline ends. Looked up from germline, CDR1 is SGDLS and CDR2 is YYNGEE. The CDR3 has 17 amino acids. CDR3 DNA: TGTGCCAGCAGCGTTGCCGGATACCTAGCGCCTCAAGAGACCCAGTACTTC. It is translated as CASSVAGYLAPQETQYF. Variable domain in full (rest from reference TRBV9 and TRBJ2-5): DSGVTQTPKHLITATGQRVTLRCSPRSGDLSVYWYQQSLDQGLQFLIQYYNGEERAKGNILERFSAQQFPDLHSELNLSSLELGDSALYFCASSVAGYLAPQETQYFGPGTRLLVL.

V and J are TRBV9 and TRBJ1-1; perhaps TRBD1 as D (6 bases). Between the trimmed V and J ends, which lost 4 bases and 3 bases, there was a span of 16 bases. CDR1 is SGDLS and CDR2 is YYNGEE in the germline V gene. The CDR3 spans 15 residues. The CDR3 sequence: CASSPGGGADTEAFF. The CDR3 region has the DNA TGTGCCAGCAGCCCGGGGGGGGGCGCGGACACTGAAGCTTTCTTT.

The chain combines TRBV11-2 with TRBJ2-1; D might be TRBD2 (6 bases). The V gene lost 2 bases and the J gene lost 1 base, with 15 bases spanning the gap. This CDR3 is 17 amino acids long. Germline loops: CDR1 SGHAT, CDR2 FQNNGV. The CDR3 sequence is CASSLWGDGGSYNEQFF. CDR3 DNA: TGTGCCAGCAGCTTATGGGGCGACGGGGGATCCTACAATGAGCAGTTCTTC. Full variable domain (rest looked up from reference TRBV11-2 and TRBJ2-1): EAGVAQSPRYKIIEKRQSVAFWCNPISGHATLYWYQQILGQGPKLLIQFQNNGVVDDSQLPKDRFSAERLKGVDSTLKIQPAKLEDSAVYLCASSLWGDGGSYNEQFFGPGTRLTVL.

The chain couples TRBV6-6 to TRBJ2-2; D is uncertain. V dropped 2 bases and J dropped 2 bases, with 0 bases sitting between them. This CDR3 comprises 12 residues. The germline gives CDR1 MNHNY, CDR2 SVGAGI (reference sequence). The CDR3 loop is CASSYNTGELFF. CDR3 DNA: TGTGCCAGCAGTTACAACACCGGGGAGCTGTTTTTT.

This CDR3 is CASSLGTGVGEQYF. CDR3 coding DNA: TGTGCCAGCAGCTTAGGGACAGGGGTCGGCGAGCAGTACTTC. The rearrangement uses TRBV5-6 and TRBJ2-7; TRBD1 matches at 10 bases. The V and J ends lost 2 bases and 6 bases, in that order; junction bases with no gene match: 5. CDR3 length equals 14 residues. CDR1 SGHDT and CDR2 YYEEEE come from the germline V gene.

The V and J genes are TRBV7-9 and TRBJ1-2; D may be TRBD1 (5 bases). V dropped 3 bases and J dropped 4 bases, with 9 bases sitting between them. CDR3 length: 13 residues. Germline V gene data show CDR1 as SEHNR and CDR2 as FQNEAQ (reference sequence). This CDR3 reads CASSFFDSYGYTF. The CDR3 DNA follows: TGTGCCAGCAGCTTCTTCGACAGCTATGGCTACACCTTC.

A few counts support this clone. The chain couples TRBV9 to TRBJ2-1, with D possibly being TRBD1 (5 bases). From germline, CDR1 is SGDLS and CDR2 YYNGEE. Trimming left V 0 bases short and J 1 base short, with 11 bases between. The CDR3 spans 16 residues. The CDR3 region is CASSVVGPGSYNEQFF. CDR3 bases: TGTGCCAGCAGCGTAGTCGGGCCAGGGTCCTACAATGAGCAGTTCTTC.

This clone was seen once. The V and J genes are TRBV7-9 and TRBJ2-6; tentatively, D is TRBD1 (5 bases). This CDR3 has 19 amino acids. Deletions cut 5 bases from V and 0 bases from J, with 20 bases between. Per germline, CDR1 SEHNR and CDR2 FQNEAQ (reference sequence). DNA of the CDR3: TGTGCCAGCAGCCCCGAAAGGTCACAGGCTTTCTCTGGGGCCAACGTCCTGACTTTC. This codes for CASSPERSQAFSGANVLTF.